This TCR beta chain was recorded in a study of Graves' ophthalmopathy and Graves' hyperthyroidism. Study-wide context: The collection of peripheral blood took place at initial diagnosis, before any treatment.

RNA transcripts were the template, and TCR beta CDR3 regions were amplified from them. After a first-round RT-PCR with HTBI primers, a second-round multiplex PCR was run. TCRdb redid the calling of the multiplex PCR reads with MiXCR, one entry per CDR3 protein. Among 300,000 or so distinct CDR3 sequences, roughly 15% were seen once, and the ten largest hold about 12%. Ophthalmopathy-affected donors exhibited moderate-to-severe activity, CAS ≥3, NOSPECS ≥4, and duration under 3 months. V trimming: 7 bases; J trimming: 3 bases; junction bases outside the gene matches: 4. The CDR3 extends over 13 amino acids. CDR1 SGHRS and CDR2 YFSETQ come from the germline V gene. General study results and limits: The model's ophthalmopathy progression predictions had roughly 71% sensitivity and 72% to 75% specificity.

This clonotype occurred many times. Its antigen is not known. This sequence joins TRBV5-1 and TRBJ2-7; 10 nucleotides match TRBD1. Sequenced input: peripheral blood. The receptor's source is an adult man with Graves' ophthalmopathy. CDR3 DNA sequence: TGCGCCAGCGCAGGACAGGGGGTCTACGAGCAGTACTTC. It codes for CASAGQGVYEQYF.